The clone carrying this TCR beta chain showed up just once. The data belong to a study of blood T cell repertoires in COVID-19. Overall study: Acute-phase and convalescent COVID-19 samples originated in the United States, Italy and Spain. Nucleic acid was either cDNA or gDNA, and it came from T cells, B-cell-depleted T cells, or PBMCs.

The germline gives CDR1 MNHNS, CDR2 SASEGT. The CDR3 contains 13 residues. V shed 1 base and J shed 3 bases, with 6 bases lying between them. Using immunoSEQ multiplex PCR, the repertoire was profiled, and TCRdb retains in-frame clones only, with some absent. The sample records around 250,000 clones, 89% being singletons. The chain employs TRBV6-1 and TRBJ1-2; the D is unclear. Input material: peripheral blood. The origin of this receptor is a woman between 40 and 55 years old who had recovered from COVID-19. The CDR3: CASSEGRDYGYTF. CDR3 bases: TGTGCCAGCAGTGAAGGACGGGACTATGGCTACACCTTC.